What follows are 6 T cell receptor beta chains derived from one specimen sequenced in a study of regulatory T cells in long-lasting Graves disease. HTBI primers from iRepertoire and Arm-PCR of CDR3 regions yielded the TCR beta libraries. TCRdb reprocessed the multiplex PCR reads with MiXCR, giving one entry per CDR3 protein. The profile shows about 330,000 distinct CDR3 sequences, roughly 15% of them singletons. Time point meaning: newly diagnosed GD, antithyroid drugs for less than 3 months. TCR sequences were obtained from RNA taken from PBMCs. This sample also belongs to another study, concerning T cells in Graves' hyperthyroidism and ophthalmopathy.

The source was peripheral blood mononuclear cells (PBMCs), collected at new diagnosis, from a patient treated with antithyroid drugs. These receptors were collected from a woman aged 18 to 35 with Graves disease.

This clonotype was counted ten times or more. The chain employs TRBV6-1 and TRBJ2-5, with a possible D match to TRBD1 (6 bases). Trimming removed 7 bases from V and 2 bases from J, with 11 bases in between. In germline, CDR1 is MNHNS, CDR2 SASEGT. The CDR3 runs 13 residues. The CDR3 is CASTRDIQETQYF. The CDR3, as DNA: TGTGCCAGCACCAGGGACATTCAAGAGACCCAGTACTTC.

Remarks on this clonotype: One end of the junction is discordant with germline, which a read error may explain. This chain links TRBV5-8 with TRBJ1-1; TRBD1 might be the D (5 bases). The length of the CDR3 is 17 residues. The germline V gene encodes CDR1 SGHTS and CDR2 YDEGEE. The CDR3 DNA reads TGTGCCAGCACCTTGGCGACCCGTCGGGGGGATGACACTGAAGCTTTCTTT. Translation gives CASTLATRRGDDTEAFF.

This clonotype has a handful of counts. The gene calls are TRBV19 and TRBJ1-5; D may be TRBD1 (6 bases). CDR3 size: 15 residues. V was clipped by 0 bases and J by 7 bases, with 13 bases between them. CDR1 and CDR2 (germline): LNHDA, SQIVND (reference sequence). CDR3 amino acids: CASSIDHTGIQPQHF. As DNA, the CDR3 is TGTGCCAGTAGTATAGATCATACAGGGATCCAGCCCCAGCATTTT.

This clonotype came up many times. This rearrangement joins TRBV11-3 to TRBJ1-5, with D uncertain. V gave up 4 bases and J gave up 7 bases, with 5 bases separating them. CDR1 and CDR2 (germline): SGHNT, YENEEA. This CDR3 spans 11 amino acids. DNA for the CDR3: TGTGCCAGCAGCTGCGGGCAGCCCCAGCATTTT. Amino acid sequence: CASSCGQPQHF.

This clonotype showed up just a few times. This chain links TRBV6-2 or TRBV6-3 with TRBJ1-1, with D maybe TRBD1 (6 bases). Germline CDR1 and CDR2: MNHEY and SVGEGT. The CDR3 runs 13 residues. The ends were cut back, 6 bases at V and 5 bases at J, with 13 bases in the middle. The DNA for the CDR3 is TGTGCCAGCAGACCCTCCAGGGGTACTGAAGCTTTCTTT. It is translated as CASRPSRGTEAFF.

This clonotype was counted many times. The chain combines TRBV7-9 with TRBJ2-3; D ambiguous. There are 15 residues in the CDR3. Germline-derived CDR1 and CDR2 are SEHNR and FQNEAQ (reference sequence). The V end lost 4 bases, the J end lost 2 bases, and 13 bases lay between the germline ends. Written as DNA, the CDR3 is TGTGCCAGCAGCTCCGTAGCAGGACCCACAGATACGCAGTATTTT. Translating gives CASSSVAGPTDTQYF.